This T cell receptor beta chain was documented in a study of CD4 T cells in relation to SARS-CoV-2 and coronaviruses. Regarding the study as a whole: No crossreactivity against non-spike viral proteins was tested here.

Details on this clone: Antigen: not known.

The unexposed donors gave CD4+ T cells in about 2010-2019, prior to COVID-19. After around nine days of culture, CD4+ T cells were isolated. Germline lookup yields CDR1 LGHNT and CDR2 FRNRAP. The CDR3 has 17 amino acids. After removal of 1 base from V and 4 bases from J, the junction contained 13 bases not matched to a gene. Method: immunoSEQ multiplex PCR; TCRdb's copy keeps in-frame clones and lacks some. Found here are approximately 17,000 clones, around 78% of them singletons; the top ten hold 15% to 19%. The receptor's source is a human donor in good health. The sample consisted of CD4+ T cells from PBMCs, cultured in vitro. The chain couples TRBV12-5 to TRBJ2-7; 7 nucleotides align to TRBD2. The CDR3 region is CASGLALLMGGPYEQYF. In DNA, the CDR3 is TGTGCTAGTGGTTTGGCCCTCCTAATGGGAGGGCCTTACGAGCAGTACTTC.